This is a list of T cell receptor beta chains from one sample in a study of memory CD4+ T cells and cytomegalovirus serostatus. TCRdb's copy holds only in-frame clones and misses some; the assay was immunoSEQ multiplex PCR. This table holds around 33,000 clones, around 76% found once. Sequenced material: memory CD4+ T cells from blood. The receptors were gathered from an adult in good health and CMV-seronegative. Some clones in this sample may be carry-over from other donors' samples. CDR3s include the opening cysteine and the closing phenylalanine or tryptophan. Each record gives: V gene, J gene, D gene, clone size, CDR3 protein, CDR3 DNA. The D gene is left open where the match is weak. Only part of the rows carry a size: once, few, many, or a class if the clone is expanded.

V: TRBV4-1
J: TRBJ2-5
D: TRBD2
size: -
CDR3: CASSQGREGETQYF
DNA: TGCGCCAGCAGCCAGGGCAGGGAGGGGGAGACCCAGTACTTC

V: TRBV10-3
J: TRBJ2-3
D: TRBD2
size: -
CDR3: CAITEGTSGITDTQYF
DNA: TGTGCCATCACCGAAGGGACTAGCGGTATCACAGATACGCAGTATTTT

V: TRBV25-1
J: TRBJ2-1
D: -
size: -
CDR3: CASSDGRHNEQFF
DNA: TGTGCCAGCAGTGACGGACGTCACAATGAGCAGTTCTTC

V: TRBV19
J: TRBJ1-2
D: -
size: -
CDR3: CASSTQGYYGYTF
DNA: TGTGCCAGTAGTACCCAGGGGTACTATGGCTACACCTTC

V: TRBV7-2
J: TRBJ2-1
D: TRBD2
size: few
CDR3: CASSLSGGPVYNEQFF
DNA: TGTGCCAGCAGCTTGAGCGGGGGGCCGGTATACAATGAGCAGTTCTTC

V: TRBV19
J: TRBJ1-3
D: -
size: -
CDR3: CATQTRRSGNTIYF
DNA: TGTGCCACCCAGACGCGACGCTCTGGAAACACCATATATTTT

V: TRBV18
J: TRBJ2-2
D: TRBD2
size: -
CDR3: CASSSQAGSNTGELFF
DNA: TGTGCCAGCTCATCCCAAGCGGGGTCGAACACCGGGGAGCTGTTTTTT

V: TRBV14
J: TRBJ1-2
D: -
size: -
CDR3: CASSQDSRDQGYTF
DNA: TGTGCCAGCAGCCAAGATTCAAGGGACCAAGGCTACACCTTC

V: TRBV5-1
J: TRBJ1-1
D: -
size: -
CDR3: CASSLGTNTEAFF
DNA: TGCGCCAGCAGCTTGGGCACGAACACTGAAGCTTTCTTT

V: TRBV7-6
J: TRBJ2-5
D: -
size: -
CDR3: CASRSRGETQYF
DNA: TGTGCCAGCAGAAGTAGGGGGGAGACCCAGTACTTC

V: TRBV6-4
J: TRBJ2-6
D: -
size: -
CDR3: CASSGYLDRASGANVLTF
DNA: TGTGCCAGCAGTGGTTATTTGGACAGAGCCTCTGGGGCCAACGTCCTGACTTTC

V: TRBV5-1
J: TRBJ2-1
D: TRBD1
size: -
CDR3: CASSLGRGHPNEQFF
DNA: TGCGCCAGCAGCTTGGGCAGGGGGCATCCCAATGAGCAGTTCTTC

V: TRBV4-2
J: TRBJ1-1
D: TRBD1
size: few
CDR3: CASSQEGDRVKAFF
DNA: TGTGCCAGCAGCCAAGAGGGGGACAGGGTAAAAGCTTTCTTT

V: TRBV28
J: TRBJ2-5
D: TRBD2
size: -
CDR3: CASSLGRGARQETQYF
DNA: TGTGCCAGCAGTTTAGGGCGGGGGGCCAGACAAGAGACCCAGTACTTC

V: TRBV7-9
J: TRBJ1-2
D: TRBD1
size: -
CDR3: CASSPGQGARFYGYTF
DNA: TGTGCCAGCAGCCCGGGACAGGGGGCGCGATTCTACGGCTACACCTTC

V: TRBV4-1
J: TRBJ2-6
D: TRBD1
size: once
CDR3: CASSQAGGSGANVLTF
DNA: TGCGCCAGCAGCCAAGCAGGGGGCTCTGGGGCCAACGTCCTGACTTTC

V: TRBV29-1
J: TRBJ2-1
D: -
size: -
CDR3: CSVDLFLNNEQFF
DNA: TGCAGCGTTGATCTATTCCTTAACAATGAGCAGTTCTTC

V: TRBV5-8
J: TRBJ2-3
D: -
size: -
CDR3: CASSLGSVRGTASTDTQYF
DNA: TGTGCCAGCAGCTTGGGGTCGGTTCGGGGGACAGCGAGCACAGATACGCAGTATTTT

V: TRBV5-1
J: TRBJ2-3
D: -
size: -
CDR3: CASSLNLMGTDTQYF
DNA: TGCGCCAGCAGCCTCAACTTAATGGGCACAGATACGCAGTATTTT

V: TRBV6-1
J: TRBJ2-7
D: -
size: -
CDR3: CASSEAYEQYF
DNA: TGTGCCAGCAGTGAAGCTTACGAGCAGTACTTC

V: TRBV4-3
J: TRBJ1-2
D: TRBD1
size: -
CDR3: CASSQPTGTGSYTF
DNA: TGCGCCAGCAGCCAGCCAACCGGGACAGGGTCCTACACCTTC

V: TRBV19
J: TRBJ1-1
D: -
size: -
CDR3: CASSQGRSMNTEAFF
DNA: TGTGCCAGTAGTCAGGGACGGAGTATGAACACTGAAGCTTTCTTT

V: TRBV28
J: TRBJ1-2
D: -
size: -
CDR3: CASRGHLINYGYTF
DNA: TGTGCCAGCAGGGGACACCTAATTAACTATGGCTACACCTTC

V: TRBV7-9
J: TRBJ1-5
D: TRBD1
size: -
CDR3: CASSFDRVNQPQHF
DNA: TGTGCCAGCAGCTTCGACAGGGTCAATCAGCCCCAGCATTTT

V: TRBV7-2
J: TRBJ2-5
D: TRBD2
size: -
CDR3: CASSLVTSGETQYF
DNA: TGTGCCAGCAGCTTAGTGACTAGCGGAGAGACCCAGTACTTC

V: TRBV6-6
J: TRBJ1-2
D: TRBD1
size: -
CDR3: CASSYRLTGGDYGYTF
DNA: TGTGCCAGCAGTTACCGACTGACAGGGGGGGACTATGGCTACACCTTC

V: TRBV30
J: TRBJ2-5
D: TRBD2
size: -
CDR3: CAWSDRLAGGPYQETQYF
DNA: TGTGCCTGGAGTGATCGACTAGCGGGGGGGCCGTACCAAGAGACCCAGTACTTC